The T cell receptor beta chain described here comes from a study of T-cell reconstitution after alpha-beta-depleted transplantation in children. There are a few counts of this clonotype. The trim removed 0 bases at V and 1 base at J, leaving 2 bases unmatched. The length of the CDR3 is 14 residues. CDR1 DFQATT and CDR2 SNEGSKA come from the germline V gene (reference sequence). For TCRbeta, the library was prepared with unique molecular identifiers. TCRdb re-called the PCR reads with MiXCR, one entry per CDR3 protein. The data show around 130,000 distinct CDR3 sequences, roughly 10% seen once. V is TRBV20-1 and J is TRBJ2-5, with TRBD2 matching 7 bases. The source of this sequence is a girl under three years old who had a stem cell transplant for combined immunodeficiency, so the T cells may come from the graft donor. Here the sequenced sample was PBMCs, mostly from graft donor cells, taken 180 days after TCRalphabeta/CD19-depleted stem cell transplant. CDR3 in amino acids: CSARDGTIQETQYF. CDR3 bases: TGCAGTGCTAGAGACGGGACTATCCAAGAGACCCAGTACTTC.